This T cell receptor beta chain was sequenced during a study of shared clonotypes between healthy human individuals. Sequenced by immunoSEQ multiplex PCR; TCRdb stores in-frame clones only, minus some. Among millions of clones listed, around 95% were seen once. This CDR3 is built from 12 residues. CDR1 is MGHRA, CDR2 YSYEKL, per germline. A note on this clone: A junction boundary mismatches the germline segment, possibly from a read error. This sample includes further DNA sequences coding for the same CDR3.

Sequenced: naive CD4+ T cells sorted from blood. Noted subset: CD45RA+ positively selected. The sequence derives from a man aged 18 to 30 in good health. The chain couples TRBV4-1 to TRBJ2-3; D unresolved. CDR3 DNA: TGCGCCAGCAGTCAAGTGGGAGATACGCAGTATTTT. Its protein product is CASSQVGDTQYF.